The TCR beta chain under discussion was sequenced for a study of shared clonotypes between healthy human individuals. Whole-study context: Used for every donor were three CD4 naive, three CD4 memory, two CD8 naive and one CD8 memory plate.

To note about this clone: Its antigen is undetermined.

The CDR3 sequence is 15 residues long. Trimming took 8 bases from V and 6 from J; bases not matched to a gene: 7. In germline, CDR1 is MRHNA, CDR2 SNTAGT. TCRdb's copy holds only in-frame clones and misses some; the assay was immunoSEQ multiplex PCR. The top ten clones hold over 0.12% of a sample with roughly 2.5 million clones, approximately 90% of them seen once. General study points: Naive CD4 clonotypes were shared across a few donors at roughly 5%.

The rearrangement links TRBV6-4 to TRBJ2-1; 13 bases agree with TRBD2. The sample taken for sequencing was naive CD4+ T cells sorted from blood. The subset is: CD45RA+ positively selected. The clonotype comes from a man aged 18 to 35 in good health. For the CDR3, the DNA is TGTGCCAGCGGGATACTAGCGGGGGGGTTCAATGAGCAGTTCTTC. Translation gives CASGILAGGFNEQFF.